This T cell receptor (beta chain) was identified during a study of blood T cell repertoires in COVID-19. The germline gives CDR1 GTSNPN, CDR2 SVGIG (reference sequence). The CDR3 sequence is 14 residues long. The trim removed 3 bases at V and 11 bases at J, leaving 9 bases unmatched. Authors' data handling: Amplification from reference gene primers served as the basis for estimated nucleated cell counts. Profiling relied on immunoSEQ multiplex PCR, and the TCRdb table lists in-frame clones only, not all of them. V, J and clone size are those of that table, while D and trimming were read from the DNA. The table lists roughly 200,000 clones, 80% to 90% of them singletons.

V gene TRBV30 combines with J gene TRBJ1-5; the match to TRBD1 covers 11 bases. Source material: peripheral blood. The receptor was isolated from a man aged 60 to 75 who had recovered from COVID-19. The CDR3 nucleotides read TGTGCCTGGAGCGCCGGGACAGGGGGGTTGGCCCAGCATTTT. Translation: CAWSAGTGGLAQHF. The whole variable domain, remainder taken from reference TRBV30 and TRBJ1-5, is SQTIHQWPATLVQPVGSPLSLECTVEGTSNPNLYWYRQAAGRGLQLLFYSVGIGQISSEVPQNLSASRPQDRQFILSSKKLLLSDSGFYLCAWSAGTGGLAQHFGDGTRLSIL.